This TCR beta chain was retrieved from a study of T cells in Graves' hyperthyroidism and ophthalmopathy. General study results and limits: Blood also contained most expanded thyroid clonotypes above 0.001.

Graves' hyperthyroidism qualified as stable when ophthalmopathy did not progress within 18 months. Patients showing uncontrolled infection, other autoimmune disease, pregnancy or lactation were ineligible. On this clonotype itself: Its antigen is undetermined.

From RNA transcripts, TCR beta CDR3 regions were amplified. The TCR CDR3 first-round RT-PCR relied on the HTBI primer set. TCRdb reprocessed the multiplex PCR reads via MiXCR and lists one record per CDR3 protein. The sample shows about 96,000 distinct CDR3 sequences, around 52% of them seen only once. Sequencing was carried out using blood. The source of this sequence is a woman between 35 and 50 years old with Graves' hyperthyroidism.

CDR3: CASSFRTGDHGQYF. The CDR3 coding sequence is TGTGCCAGCAGCTTCAGGACAGGGGACCACGGGCAGTACTTC. The chain is built from TRBV7-2 and TRBJ2-7, with 9 positions matching TRBD1. The CDR3 has 14 residues. Germline values: CDR1 SGHTA, CDR2 FQGNSA. The junction had 9 bases not matched to a gene; V was cut back by 3 bases and J by 9 bases.